The clone carrying this T cell receptor (beta chain) was seen many times. The data were taken from a study of T-cell reconstitution after alpha-beta-depleted transplantation in children. The ends were cut back, 5 bases at V and 4 bases at J, with 5 bases in the middle. This CDR3 is 11 amino acids long. The germline V gene has CDR1 SGHAT and CDR2 FQNNGV. A TCRbeta library incorporating unique molecular identifiers was prepared. Each CDR3 protein gets one entry after TCRdb re-called the PCR reads with MiXCR. The table records 150,000 to 250,000 distinct CDR3 sequences, more than 12% of them present only once.

The genes are TRBV11-2 and TRBJ2-5; D remains unclear. The source material was PBMCs from the stem cell graft donor, sampled from the stem cell graft. This sequence originates from a human donor who donated a stem cell graft to a child with acute lymphoblastic leukemia. In DNA form, the CDR3 reads TGTGCCAGCAGCCATACAGAGACCCAGTACTTC. It codes for CASSHTETQYF. Supplemented by reference TRBV11-2 and TRBJ2-5, the full variable domain reads EAGVAQSPRYKIIEKRQSVAFWCNPISGHATLYWYQQILGQGPKLLIQFQNNGVVDDSQLPKDRFSAERLKGVDSTLKIQPAKLEDSAVYLCASSHTETQYFGPGTRLLVL.